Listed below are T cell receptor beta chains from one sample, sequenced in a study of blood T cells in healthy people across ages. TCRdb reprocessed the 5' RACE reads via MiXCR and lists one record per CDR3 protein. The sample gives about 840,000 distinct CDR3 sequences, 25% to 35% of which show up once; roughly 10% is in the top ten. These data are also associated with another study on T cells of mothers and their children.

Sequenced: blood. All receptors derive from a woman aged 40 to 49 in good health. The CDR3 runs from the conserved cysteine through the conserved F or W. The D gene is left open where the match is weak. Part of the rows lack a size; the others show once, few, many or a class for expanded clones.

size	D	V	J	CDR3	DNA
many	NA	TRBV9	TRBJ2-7	CASSVGTASYEQYF	TGTGCCAGCAGCGTAGGGACAGCCTCCTACGAGCAGTACTTC
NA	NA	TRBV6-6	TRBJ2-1	CASSYFYNEQFF	TGTGCCAGCAGTTATTTCTACAATGAGCAGTTCTTC
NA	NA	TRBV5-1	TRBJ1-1	CASSLDRRKTEAFF	TGCGCCAGCAGCTTGGATCGTAGGAAGACTGAAGCTTTCTTT
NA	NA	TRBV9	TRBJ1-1	CASSVDVLNTEAFF	TGTGCCAGCAGCGTAGATGTCCTGAACACTGAAGCTTTCTTT
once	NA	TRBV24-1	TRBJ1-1	CATGRTGYTEAFF	TGTGCCACCGGTAGAACGGGGTACACTGAAGCTTTCTTT
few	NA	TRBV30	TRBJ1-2	CAWATGILYGYTF	TGTGCCTGGGCGACAGGTATCCTCTATGGCTACACCTTC
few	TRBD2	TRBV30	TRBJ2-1	CAWRPGGTWNEQFF	TGTGCCTGGAGGCCGGGGGGGACTTGGAATGAGCAGTTCTTC
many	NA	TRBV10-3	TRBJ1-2	CAISIDMGYGYTF	TGTGCCATCAGTATCGACATGGGCTATGGCTACACCTTC
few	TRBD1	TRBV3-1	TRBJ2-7	CASSPGQGIGEQYF	TGTGCCAGCAGCCCGGGACAGGGAATTGGCGAGCAGTACTTC
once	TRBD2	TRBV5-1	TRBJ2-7	CASSLELAVSSYEQYF	TGCGCCAGCAGCTTGGAACTAGCGGTTAGCTCCTACGAGCAGTACTTC
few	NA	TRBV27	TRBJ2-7	CASSAAVLGASYEQYF	TGTGCCAGCAGTGCCGCAGTCCTGGGAGCCTCCTACGAGCAGTACTTC
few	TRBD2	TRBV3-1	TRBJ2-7	CASRGGRTTKHGDYEQYF	TGTGCCAGCCGGGGGGGGCGGACGACAAAGCACGGGGACTACGAGCAGTACTTC
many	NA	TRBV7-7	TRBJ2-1	CASSLRGAGDEQFF	TGTGCTAGCAGCTTAAGGGGGGCAGGGGATGAGCAGTTCTTC
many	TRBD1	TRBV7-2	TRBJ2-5	CASRPDRGRVETQYF	TGTGCCAGCAGGCCGGACAGGGGGCGGGTAGAGACCCAGTACTTC
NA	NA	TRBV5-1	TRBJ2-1	CASSQVTPTYNEQFF	TGCGCCAGCAGCCAAGTGACCCCTACCTACAATGAGCAGTTCTTC
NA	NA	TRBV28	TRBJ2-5	CASSIWGKRTATRSTQYF	TGTGCCAGCAGCATATGGGGGAAACGGACAGCAACAAGATCGACTCAGTACTTC
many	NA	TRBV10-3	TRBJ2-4	CAISEGKLQYF	TGTGCCATCAGTGAGGGGAAGCTTCAGTACTTC
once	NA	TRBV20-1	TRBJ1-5	CRGVNQPQHF	TGCAGGGGGGTGAATCAGCCCCAGCATTTT
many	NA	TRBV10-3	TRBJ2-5	CAISAEGPGPRGGQETQYF	TGTGCCATCAGTGCCGAGGGCCCGGGACCACGTGGGGGCCAAGAGACCCAGTACTTC
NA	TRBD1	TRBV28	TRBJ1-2	CASSRGQGVDYGYTF	TGTGCCAGCAGTCGCGGACAGGGGGTCGACTATGGCTACACCTTC
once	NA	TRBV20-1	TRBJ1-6	CSARDYRENSPLHF	TGCAGTGCTAGAGATTATAGGGAAAATTCACCCCTCCACTTT
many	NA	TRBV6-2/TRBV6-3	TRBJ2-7	CASSPGLYTGEQYF	TGTGCCAGCAGTCCGGGACTCTATACAGGCGAGCAGTACTTC
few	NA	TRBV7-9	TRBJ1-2	CASSAAAQTNYGYTF	TGTGCCAGCAGCGCAGCGGCACAGACTAACTATGGCTACACCTTC
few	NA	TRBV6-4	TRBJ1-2	CASSEGRGYGYTF	TGTGCCAGCAGTGAGGGGCGAGGCTATGGCTACACCTTC
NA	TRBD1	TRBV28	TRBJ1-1	CASSTTGTGSLNTEAFF	TGTGCCAGCAGTACTACCGGGACAGGGTCCCTGAACACTGAAGCTTTCTTT
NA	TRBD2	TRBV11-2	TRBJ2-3	CASTNLASGKQTDTQYF	TGTGCCAGCACCAACCTCGCCAGCGGGAAACAAACAGATACGCAGTATTTT
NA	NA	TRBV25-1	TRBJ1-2	CASRDRAPYGYTF	TGTGCCAGCAGGGACAGAGCCCCCTATGGCTACACCTTC
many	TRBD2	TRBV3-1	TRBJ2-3	CASSQEGLSGDTQYF	TGTGCCAGCAGCCAAGAGGGACTATCTGGAGATACGCAGTATTTT
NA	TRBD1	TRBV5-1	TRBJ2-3	CASSMGQKSTDTQYF	TGCGCCAGCAGTATGGGACAGAAGAGCACAGATACGCAGTATTTT
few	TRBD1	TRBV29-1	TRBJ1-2	CSVVSGQGHGYTF	TGCAGCGTTGTTTCGGGACAGGGGCATGGCTACACCTTC
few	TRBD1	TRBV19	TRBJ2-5	CASSIKTGTQETQYF	TGTGCCAGTAGTATCAAGACAGGGACGCAAGAGACCCAGTACTTC
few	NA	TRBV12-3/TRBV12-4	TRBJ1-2	CASSFLPNYDYTF	TGTGCCAGCAGCTTCTTACCTAACTATGACTACACCTTC
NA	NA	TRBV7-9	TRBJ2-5	CASSRRTDQETQYF	TGTGCCAGCAGCCGAAGGACGGACCAAGAGACCCAGTACTTC
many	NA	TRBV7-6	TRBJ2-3	CASSLGTPSNTQYF	TGTGCCAGCAGCTTAGGTACTCCCTCGAATACGCAGTATTTT
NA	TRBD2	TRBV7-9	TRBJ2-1	CASSPGTSGGPYYNEQFF	TGTGCCAGCAGCCCAGGGACTAGCGGGGGACCCTACTACAATGAGCAGTTCTTC
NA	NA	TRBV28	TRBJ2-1	CASSLGGALGYNEQFF	TGTGCCAGCAGTTTAGGAGGGGCTTTGGGGTACAATGAGCAGTTCTTC
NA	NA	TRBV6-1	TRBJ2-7	CASSEGTVYEQYF	TGTGCCAGCAGTGAGGGCACCGTCTACGAGCAGTACTTC
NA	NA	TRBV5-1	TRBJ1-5	CASGLGRPNQPQHF	TGCGCCAGCGGCTTGGGTAGACCCAATCAGCCCCAGCATTTT
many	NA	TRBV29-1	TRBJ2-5	CSVAAGQETQYF	TGCAGCGTTGCGGCAGGTCAAGAGACCCAGTACTTC
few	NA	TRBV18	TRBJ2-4	CASSPGGQNIQYF	TGTGCCAGCTCACCAGGGGGTCAGAACATTCAGTACTTC
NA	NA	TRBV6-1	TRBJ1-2	CAISEKGGAYGYTF	TGTGCCATCAGTGAGAAGGGGGGCGCATATGGCTACACCTTC
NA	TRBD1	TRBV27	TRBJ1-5	CASSLGQGSNRPQHF	TGTGCCAGCAGTCTGGGACAGGGCAGCAATCGGCCCCAGCATTTT
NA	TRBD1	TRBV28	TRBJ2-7	CASRFTDRVYEQYF	TGTGCCAGCAGGTTTACGGACAGGGTCTACGAGCAGTACTTC
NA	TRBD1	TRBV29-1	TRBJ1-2	CSAYLPGTGLNYGYTF	TGCAGCGCATATCTTCCCGGGACAGGACTTAACTATGGCTACACCTTC
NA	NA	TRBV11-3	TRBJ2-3	CASSLGTVDTQYF	TGTGCCAGCAGCCTTGGGACCGTAGATACGCAGTATTTT
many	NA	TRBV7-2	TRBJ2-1	CASSLRRDEQFF	TGTGCCAGCAGCTTACGCAGGGATGAGCAGTTCTTC
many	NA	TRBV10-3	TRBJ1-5	CASGGGNQPQHF	TGTGCCAGCGGCGGAGGCAATCAGCCCCAGCATTTT
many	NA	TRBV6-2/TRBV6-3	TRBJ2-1	CASSSVVGSEQFF	TGTGCCAGCAGTTCGGTTGTCGGGAGTGAGCAGTTCTTC
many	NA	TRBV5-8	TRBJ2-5	CASMARGWETQYF	TGTGCCAGCATGGCGAGGGGCTGGGAGACCCAGTACTTC
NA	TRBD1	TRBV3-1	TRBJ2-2	CASSQVWGRTGSDTGELFF	TGTGCCAGCAGCCAAGTTTGGGGAAGGACAGGGAGCGACACCGGGGAGCTGTTTTTT
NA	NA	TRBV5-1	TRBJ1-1	CASSPPGTSTEAFF	TGCGCCAGCAGCCCGCCGGGGACGAGCACTGAAGCTTTCTTT